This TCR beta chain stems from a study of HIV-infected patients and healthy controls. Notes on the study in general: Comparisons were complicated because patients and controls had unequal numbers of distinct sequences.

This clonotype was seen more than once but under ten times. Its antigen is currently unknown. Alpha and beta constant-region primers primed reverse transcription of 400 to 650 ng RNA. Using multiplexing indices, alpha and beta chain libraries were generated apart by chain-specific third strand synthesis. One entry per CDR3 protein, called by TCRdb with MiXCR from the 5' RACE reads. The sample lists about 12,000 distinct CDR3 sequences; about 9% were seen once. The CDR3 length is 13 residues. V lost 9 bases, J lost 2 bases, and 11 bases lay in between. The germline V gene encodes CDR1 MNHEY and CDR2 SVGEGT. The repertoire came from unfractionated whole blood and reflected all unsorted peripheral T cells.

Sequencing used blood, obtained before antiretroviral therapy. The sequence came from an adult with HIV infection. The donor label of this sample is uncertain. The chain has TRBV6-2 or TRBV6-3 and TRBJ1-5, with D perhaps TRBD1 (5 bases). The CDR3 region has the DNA TGTGCCAGTTTCGGAGGGGGCAATCAGCCCCAGCATTTT. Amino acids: CASFGGGNQPQHF.